This record covers a single T cell receptor beta chain. The data are from a study of blood T cell repertoires in COVID-19. On the study more broadly: COVID-19 samples collected from the United States, Italy and Spain covered acute and convalescent phases. T cells, B-cell-depleted T cells, or PBMCs supplied cDNA or gDNA.

This CDR3 is built from 13 residues. Per the germline V gene, CDR1 is MRHNA and CDR2 is SNTAGT. Trimming shortened V by 3 bases and J by 4 bases, and 9 bases separated the two germline ends. In the study's own analysis: Estimates of nucleated cell counts were drawn from the amplification of reference gene primers. The method was immunoSEQ multiplex PCR; TCRdb's version includes in-frame clones alone and lacks a portion of them. That table furnishes V, J and clone size, whereas the DNA furnished D and trimming. This table has about 190,000 clones, approximately 85% appearing once. A Seattle source enrolled patients during active infection and followed them longitudinally.

The sequence derives from a man older than 75 with COVID-19, enrolled during active disease. The rearrangement joins TRBV6-4 to TRBJ1-1; unclear D gene. Source material: peripheral blood. The CDR3 DNA is TGTGCCAGCAGTGAGGCGCGGGGCACTGAAGCTTTCTTT. This translates into CASSEARGTEAFF.